This T cell receptor (beta chain) was sequenced during a study of T cell responses to AZD1222 COVID-19 vaccine. Method: immunoSEQ multiplex PCR; TCRdb's copy keeps in-frame clones and lacks some. Of more than 120,000 clones in the sample, approximately 89% are singletons; the top ten hold under 2%. The CDR3 has 11 amino acids. This clone was seen a handful of times. What it recognizes is unknown. Pooling of second doses given at about 4 or about 12 weeks was done. Findings and caveats of the study: No day 14 peak samples; only post-peak repertoires were characterized. Donor demographics were predominantly white British with a female majority; clonal diversity may be underestimated. Among AZD1222 vaccinees, only six or seven were seropositive at baseline.

Specimen: peripheral blood, collected 28 days after the second AZD1222 dose. This chain links TRBV21-1 with TRBJ1-1. TRBV21-1 is a pseudogene segment. The origin of this receptor is an adult who received the AZD1222 COVID-19 vaccine. The CDR3 region is CASTKDTEAFF. CDR3 in DNA: TGTGCCAGCACGAAGGACACTGAAGCTTTCTTT.